Listed below are T cell receptor beta chains from one sample, sequenced in a study of blood T cell repertoires in COVID-19. Sequencing used immunoSEQ multiplex PCR; TCRdb keeps in-frame clones, though not all of them. The profile covers some 700,000 clones, with about 90% appearing a single time and approximately 0.3% taken by the ten largest. Sequencing was done on a sample of peripheral blood. These receptors were obtained from a woman in her late teens or twenties with acute or convalescent COVID-19. Both conserved end residues are part of each CDR3. The D gene is left open where the match is weak. Clone size is given for some rows only: seen once, a few or many times, or a class if the clone is expanded.

>NA|TRBV30|few|TRBJ1-5
TGTGCCTGGAGTGGGCCGGGAGGACTCAATCAGCCCCAGCATTTT
CAWSGPGGLNQPQHF
>TRBD2|TRBV5-6|NA|TRBJ2-7
TGTGCCAGCAGCTTTGGTAGCGGGGCCTACGAGCAGTACTTC
CASSFGSGAYEQYF
>NA|TRBV7-9|NA|TRBJ1-4
TGTGCCAGCAGCTTCATGGACAGCGATGAAAAACTGTTTTTT
CASSFMDSDEKLFF
>NA|TRBV7-2|NA|TRBJ1-6
TGTGCCAGCAGTTCTACAGGGACCACTTATTCACCCCTCCACTTT
CASSSTGTTYSPLHF
>NA|TRBV6-2/TRBV6-3|NA|TRBJ2-3
TGTGCCAGCAGCCAAATCGCGAATACGCAGTATTTT
CASSQIANTQYF
>TRBD1|TRBV28|once|TRBJ1-2
TGTGCCAGCAGTGGAGATTACAGGGGGTCGAACTATGGCTACACCTTC
CASSGDYRGSNYGYTF
>TRBD1|TRBV9|NA|TRBJ1-2
TGTGCCAGCAGCGTAGAACAGGGGTATGGCTACACCTTC
CASSVEQGYGYTF
>NA|TRBV9|NA|TRBJ1-6
TGTGCCAGCAGCCCCGCGGGGTCGGATTCACCCCTCCACTTT
CASSPAGSDSPLHF
>TRBD1|TRBV10-3|NA|TRBJ1-2
TGTGCCATCAGTGGATCCGGGACAGGCGGGTACTTC
CAISGSGTGGYF
>TRBD1|TRBV7-9|NA|TRBJ1-1
TGTGCCAGCAGCACCGACAGGGGGCGGGACACTGAAGCTTTCTTT
CASSTDRGRDTEAFF
>NA|TRBV5-1|NA|TRBJ1-1
TGCGCCAGCAGCTTGGGAAGGGAGGCCCTCTGGAACACTGAAGCTTTCTTT
CASSLGREALWNTEAFF
>NA|TRBV6-5|NA|TRBJ1-1
TGTGCCAGCAGCCTCCCGGGACACTTGAACACTGAAGCTTTCTTT
CASSLPGHLNTEAFF
>TRBD1|TRBV6-1|NA|TRBJ1-3
TGTGCCAGCAGTGAAGTGACAGGGGTTGACGGAAACACCATATATTTT
CASSEVTGVDGNTIYF
>TRBD1|TRBV24-1|NA|TRBJ1-2
TGTGCCACCAGTGATCCGACAGGGATTCGTGGCTACACCTTC
CATSDPTGIRGYTF
>NA|TRBV5-1|NA|TRBJ2-1
TGCGCCAGCAGCTCTCGACACGAACTCAGCTACAATGAGCAGTTCTTC
CASSSRHELSYNEQFF